This T cell receptor beta chain was profiled in a study of identical twins. Germline lookup yields CDR1 SNHLY and CDR2 FYNNEI. The CDR3 extends over 13 amino acids. Trimming left V 4 bases short and J 6 bases short, with 13 bases between. Overall study findings and caveats: Memory repertoires showed no such pattern, whereas abundant cord blood beta clonotypes carried fewer insertions. Cross-sectional statistics underpinned the conclusions; the same donors were not followed. Shared out-of-frame alpha sequences (those common to twins) showed excess low generation probability.

Remarks on this clonotype: Antigen unknown.

Template switching (which added a universal primer site) was used, and cDNA carried unique molecular identifiers. MiXCR, applied by TCRdb to the 5' RACE reads, yields one record per CDR3 protein. The repertoire holds about 530,000 distinct CDR3 sequences, with about 20% as singletons. This same sample was also part of a study on yellow fever vaccine responses in identical twins.

The sequence was collected from a woman aged 18-30 years in good health. Sequenced: CD4+ T cells sorted from blood. The gene calls are TRBV2 and TRBJ2-7, with D possibly called TRBD1 or TRBD2 (5 bases each). CDR3: CASSGGSGLEQYF. For the CDR3, the DNA is TGTGCCAGCAGTGGGGGGTCCGGGCTCGAGCAGTACTTC.